These 6 T cell receptor beta chains came from one sample sequenced in a study of persistence of HIV-infected CD4 T cells (TCRdb year 2020). The immunoSEQ hsTCRB assay version 4, run in survey mode, was used to sequence TCRbeta repertoires from genomic DNA. TCRdb mirrors the immuneACCESS table, restricted to in-frame sequences. Some clones are absent from its copies; in checked studies, under half trace to an unresolved V gene, and the reason for the others is unknown. This sample is represented by 35,000 to 50,000 clones; more than 80% of them were singletons. Jointly, the top ten make up around 0.92% of the sample. These receptors have no identified antigens. The treatment or condition label for this specimen denotes: suppressive antiretroviral therapy. Cells were stimulated with anti-CD3/anti-CD28 magnetic beads as a nonspecific positive control representing the CD4+ T cell repertoire. Responding CD4+ T cells were sorted on the basis of upregulation of both CD40 ligand and CD69.

Specimen: CD4+ T cells sorted from PBMCs after roughly 17-hour stimulation, collected from a patient who received antiretroviral therapy. This specimen's cell subset or site label, interpreted: CD40L+CD69+ CD4 T cells responding to anti-CD3/anti-CD28 beads, representing the overall repertoire. These receptors were collected from an adult man with HIV who was CMV-seropositive.

The rearrangement uses TRBV30 and TRBJ1-6; D uncertain. This CDR3 is built from 14 residues. Trimming removed 0 bases from V and 7 bases from J, with 10 bases in between. The germline V gene encodes CDR1 GTSNPN and CDR2 SVGIG (reference sequence). CDR3 bases: TGTGCCTGGAGTGTCTTGGGTGGGAATTCACCCCTCCACTTT. It specifies CAWSVLGGNSPLHF.

The V and J genes are TRBV15 and TRBJ1-1, with D unclear. Germline V gene lookup returns CDR1 LNHNV and CDR2 YYDKDF (reference sequence). Trimming removed 2 bases from V and 10 bases from J, with 11 bases in between. The CDR3 length is 12 residues. The CDR3 bases are TGTGCCACCAGCAGATCAAAACTCGGAGCTTTCTTT. This codes for CATSRSKLGAFF.

The chain employs TRBV5-1 and TRBJ1-1; D is undetermined. The CDR3 is made up of 14 amino acids. V gave up 0 bases and J gave up 1 base, with 7 bases separating them. Germline V gene lookup returns CDR1 SGHRS and CDR2 YFSETQ. Written as DNA, the CDR3 is TGCGCCAGCAGCTTGGACAGCTCGAACACTGAAGCTTTCTTT. As protein: CASSLDSSNTEAFF.

This clone occurred a few times. The genes are TRBV6-5 and TRBJ1-1, with D unclear. The ends were cut back, 2 bases at V and 3 bases at J, with 10 bases in the middle. The CDR3 sequence is 14 residues long. CDR1 and CDR2 (germline): MNHEY, SVGAGI. The CDR3 reads CASSYARGYTEAFF. As DNA, the CDR3 is TGTGCCAGCAGTTACGCTCGGGGTTACACTGAAGCTTTCTTT.

The count of this clone is one. The V gene is TRBV4-1, the J gene TRBJ2-7, with 8 bases that match TRBD1. This CDR3 has 19 amino acids. After removal of 0 bases from V and 4 bases from J, the junction contained 17 bases not matched to a gene. Germline CDR1 reads MGHRA; CDR2 reads YSYEKL. The CDR3 loop is CASSQDLRYGTGGFYEQYF. The DNA for the CDR3 is TGCGCCAGCAGCCAAGATCTCCGGTATGGCACAGGGGGATTTTACGAGCAGTACTTC.

Regarding this clone: This sample includes further DNA sequences coding for the same CDR3. J is TRBJ2-7 and V is TRBV6-5; D is uncertain. V gave up 0 bases and J gave up 4 bases, with 7 bases separating them. The V gene's germline CDR1 is MNHEY and CDR2 SVGAGI. The CDR3 covers 13 residues. The DNA of the CDR3 is TGTGCCAGCAGTTACTCGCCTGAGTACGAGCAGTACTTC. Its translation: CASSYSPEYEQYF.